A selection of T cell receptor beta chains follows, all from one sample in a study of T cell clones after liver transplantation. Clones were read by immunoSEQ multiplex PCR, and TCRdb kept only the in-frame ones, dropping some. The sample lists some 15,000 clones; under 90% were seen once. The specimen comprised CD8+ T cells from blood, sampled around 4 years after liver transplant. Receptor source: a human patient who received a liver transplant. Some of the T cells might come from the graft donor. Each CDR3 is given without its conserved first and last residue.

V,J,CDR3
TRBV4-1,TRBJ1-5,ASSQDRTGTGRNQPQH
TRBV4-3,TRBJ2-2,ASSQYVLLAAGELF
TRBV27,TRBJ1-1,ASSLIGGGVHDTEAF
TRBV7-9,TRBJ1-4,ASSLTMELF
TRBV4-1,TRBJ2-7,ASSPDRDKQY
TRBV19,TRBJ1-2,ASSSEGGADGYT
TRBV13,TRBJ1-3,ASSSLVEDTIY
TRBV5-1,TRBJ1-2,ASSLDRVDYGYT
TRBV15,TRBJ2-4,ATRTANIQY
TRBV6-5,TRBJ2-2,ASSTSGQTGELF
TRBV6-6,TRBJ2-3,ATQEDTQY
TRBV5-5,TRBJ1-5,ASRPGVGNQPQH
TRBV4-1,TRBJ1-1,ASSRKGARMGTEAF
TRBV7-3,TRBJ2-7,ASSWGQGAGNEQY
TRBV9,TRBJ2-2,ASSVEGSVYTGELF
TRBV7-8,TRBJ2-7,ASGEAAYEQY